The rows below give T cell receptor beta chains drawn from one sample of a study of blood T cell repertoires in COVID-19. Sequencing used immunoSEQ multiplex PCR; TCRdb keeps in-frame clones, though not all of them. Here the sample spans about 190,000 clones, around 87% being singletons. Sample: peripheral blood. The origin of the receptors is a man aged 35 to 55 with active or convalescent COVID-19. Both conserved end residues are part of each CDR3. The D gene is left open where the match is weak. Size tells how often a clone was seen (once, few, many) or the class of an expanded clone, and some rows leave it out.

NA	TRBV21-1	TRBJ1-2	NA	CASSKYGAGAPYGYTF	TGTGCCAGCAGCAAATACGGGGCGGGGGCTCCCTATGGCTACACCTTC
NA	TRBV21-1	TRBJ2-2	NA	CASSLKRGGLQTNTGELFF	TGTGCCAGCAGCTTAAAGCGGGGGGGCCTACAAACGAACACCGGGGAGCTGTTTTTT
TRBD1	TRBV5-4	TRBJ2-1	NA	CASSLGGTDNEQFF	TGTGCCAGCAGCTTGGGGGGGACAGACAATGAGCAGTTCTTC
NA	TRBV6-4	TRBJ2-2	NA	CASSAEGVGGELFF	TGTGCCAGCAGTGCGGAAGGGGTTGGCGGGGAGCTGTTTTTT
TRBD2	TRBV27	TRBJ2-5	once	CASSPGTTVQETQYF	TGTGCCAGCAGCCCAGGGACTACAGTCCAAGAGACCCAGTACTTC
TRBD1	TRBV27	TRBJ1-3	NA	CASSPRTGFGNTIYF	TGTGCCAGCAGCCCGAGGACAGGGTTCGGAAACACCATATATTTT
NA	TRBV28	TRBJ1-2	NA	CASSLMVQGYGYTF	TGTGCCAGCAGTTTAATGGTGCAGGGCTATGGCTACACCTTC
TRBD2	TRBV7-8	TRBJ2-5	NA	CASSLALAGGIWETQYF	TGTGCCAGCAGCTTAGCGCTTGCGGGGGGGATTTGGGAGACCCAGTACTTC
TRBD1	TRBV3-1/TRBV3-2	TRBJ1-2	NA	CASSHQTGEDGYTF	TGTGCCAGCAGCCACCAAACAGGGGAAGATGGCTACACCTTC
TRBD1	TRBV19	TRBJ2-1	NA	CARKTGAPNEQFF	TGTGCCAGGAAAACAGGGGCCCCCAATGAGCAGTTCTTC
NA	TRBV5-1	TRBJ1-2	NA	CASSLEAGPTNYGYTF	TGCGCCAGCAGCTTGGAGGCGGGGCCGACCAACTATGGCTACACCTTC
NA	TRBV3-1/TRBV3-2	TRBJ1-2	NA	CASSQDGVKGKRGYTF	TGTGCCAGCAGCCAAGATGGGGTAAAGGGGAAGAGGGGCTACACCTTC
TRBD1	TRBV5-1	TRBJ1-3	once	CASSPQGSSSGNTIYF	TGCGCCAGCAGCCCACAGGGGTCGAGCTCTGGAAACACCATATATTTT
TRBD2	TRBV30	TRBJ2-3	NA	CAWSTSGGTDTQYF	TGTGCCTGGAGCACTAGCGGGGGCACAGATACGCAGTATTTT
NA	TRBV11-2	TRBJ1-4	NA	CASSLEGTLNEKLFF	TGTGCCAGCAGCTTAGAGGGGACATTAAATGAAAAACTGTTTTTT
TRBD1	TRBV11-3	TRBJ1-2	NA	CASSPGQGRNYGYTF	TGTGCCAGCAGCCCAGGACAGGGGCGAAACTATGGCTACACCTTC
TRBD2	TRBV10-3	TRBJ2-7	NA	CAISELGASGGSYEQYF	TGTGCCATCAGTGAACTGGGAGCTAGCGGGGGCTCCTACGAGCAGTACTTC
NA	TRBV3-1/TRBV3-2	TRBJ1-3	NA	CASSQVGGNSGNTIYF	TGTGCCAGCAGCCAAGTGGGGGGGAACTCTGGAAACACCATATATTTT
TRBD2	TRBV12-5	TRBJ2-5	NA	CASGLAGGGDFNRSKETQYF	TGTGCTAGTGGTTTGGCCGGTGGGGGGGACTTTAATAGATCTAAAGAGACCCAGTACTTC
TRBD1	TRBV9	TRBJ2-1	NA	CASSAQGASYNEQFF	TGTGCCAGCAGCGCACAGGGGGCTTCCTACAATGAGCAGTTCTTC
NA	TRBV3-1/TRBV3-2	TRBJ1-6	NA	CATGWSVGNSPLHF	TGTGCCACCGGATGGTCGGTCGGGAATTCACCCCTCCACTTT
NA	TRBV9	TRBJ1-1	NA	CASSVVGLSNTEAFF	TGTGCCAGCAGCGTCGTGGGGCTATCGAACACTGAAGCTTTCTTT
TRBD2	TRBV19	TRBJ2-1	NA	CASTSSIAGGEQFF	TGTGCCAGTACCTCGAGTATAGCGGGGGGTGAGCAGTTCTTC
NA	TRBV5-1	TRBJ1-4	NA	CASSLGGGSEKLFF	TGCGCCAGCAGCTTGGGCGGTGGGAGTGAAAAACTGTTTTTT
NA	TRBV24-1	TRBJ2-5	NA	CATSEPATGETQYF	TGTGCCACCAGTGAACCCGCAACGGGAGAGACCCAGTACTTC
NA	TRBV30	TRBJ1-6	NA	CAWTLGGHNSPLHF	TGTGCCTGGACCCTGGGGGGGCATAATTCACCCCTCCACTTT
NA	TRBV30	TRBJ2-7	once	CAWSVPGLYEQYF	TGTGCCTGGAGTGTGCCGGGGTTATACGAGCAGTACTTC
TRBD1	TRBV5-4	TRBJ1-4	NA	CASSLAGTGAEKLFF	TGTGCCAGCAGCTTGGCCGGGACAGGGGCAGAAAAACTGTTTTTT
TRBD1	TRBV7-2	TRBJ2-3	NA	CASSLGGGGTDTQYF	TGTGCCAGCAGCTTAGGAGGGGGCGGCACAGATACGCAGTATTTT
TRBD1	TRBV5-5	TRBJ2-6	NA	CASSQFYRGRTSGANVLTF	TGTGCCAGCAGCCAGTTTTACAGGGGAAGGACCTCTGGGGCCAACGTCCTGACTTTC
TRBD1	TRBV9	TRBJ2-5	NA	CASSAGQGQGETQYF	TGTGCCAGCAGCGCCGGACAGGGCCAGGGAGAGACCCAGTACTTC
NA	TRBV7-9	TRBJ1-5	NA	CASSSPGQPQHF	TGTGCCAGCAGCTCCCCAGGTCAGCCCCAGCATTTT
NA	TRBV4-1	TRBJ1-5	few	CASSQDLVSNQPQHF	TGCGCCAGCAGCCAAGATCTAGTTAGCAATCAGCCCCAGCATTTT
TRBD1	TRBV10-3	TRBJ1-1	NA	CAISGQGVFSEAFF	TGTGCCATCAGTGGACAGGGCGTTTTCTCTGAAGCTTTCTTT
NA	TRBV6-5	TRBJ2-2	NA	CASRSTGLQTGELFF	TGTGCCAGCAGATCTACAGGGCTCCAAACCGGGGAGCTGTTTTTT
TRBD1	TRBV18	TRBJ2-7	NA	CASSLGQGAYEQYF	TGTGCCAGCTCACTGGGACAGGGGGCCTACGAGCAGTACTTC
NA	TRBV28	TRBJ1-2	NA	CASSLNLFYGYTF	TGTGCCAGCAGTCTAAACTTATTCTATGGCTACACCTTC
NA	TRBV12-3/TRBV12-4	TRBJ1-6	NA	CASSWGGGALHF	TGTGCCAGCAGTTGGGGGGGTGGGGCCCTCCACTTT
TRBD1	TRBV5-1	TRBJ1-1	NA	CASSQTSQGDTEAFF	TGCGCCAGCAGCCAAACCTCACAGGGGGACACTGAAGCTTTCTTT
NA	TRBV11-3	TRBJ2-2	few	CASSTDSRVNTGELFF	TGTGCCAGCAGCACGGACAGTAGGGTGAACACCGGGGAGCTGTTTTTT
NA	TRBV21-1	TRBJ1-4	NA	CASSKDRGLAELFF	TGTGCCAGCAGCAAAGACAGGGGGCTAGCAGAACTGTTTTTT
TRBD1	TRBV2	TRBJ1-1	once	CASSATGGRTEAFF	TGTGCCAGCAGTGCCACAGGGGGCCGAACTGAAGCTTTCTTT
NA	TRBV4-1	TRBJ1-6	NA	CASSQREGGTPLHF	TGCGCCAGCAGCCAAAGGGAGGGGGGAACACCCCTCCACTTT
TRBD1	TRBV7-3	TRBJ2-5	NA	CASSSDRGQGTQYF	TGTGCCAGCAGTTCTGACAGGGGCCAGGGGACCCAGTACTTC
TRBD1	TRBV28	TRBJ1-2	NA	CASSTGDGYTF	TGTGCCAGTTCCACAGGGGATGGCTACACCTTC
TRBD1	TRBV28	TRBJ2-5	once	CASRDSGVPQYF	TGTGCCAGCCGGGACAGTGGGGTCCCCCAGTACTTC
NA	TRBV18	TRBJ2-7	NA	CASSPRGHYEQYF	TGTGCCAGCTCACCAAGGGGTCACTACGAGCAGTACTTC
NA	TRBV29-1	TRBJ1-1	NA	CSVELGPNTEAFF	TGCAGCGTTGAATTGGGGCCGAACACTGAAGCTTTCTTT
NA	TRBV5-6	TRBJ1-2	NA	CASSPWTSKIGSGYTF	TGTGCCAGCAGCCCTTGGACAAGCAAGATTGGAAGTGGCTACACCTTC
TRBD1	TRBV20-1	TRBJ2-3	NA	CSASVRDRGTDTQYF	TGCAGTGCTAGTGTCCGGGACAGGGGCACAGATACGCAGTATTTT
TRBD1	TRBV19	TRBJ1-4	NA	CASNRQGIISTNEKLFF	TGTGCCAGTAATCGACAGGGAATAATTTCAACTAATGAAAAACTGTTTTTT
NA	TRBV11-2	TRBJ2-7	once	CASSLLSGPEQYF	TGTGCCAGCAGCTTATTGTCAGGGCCCGAGCAGTACTTC
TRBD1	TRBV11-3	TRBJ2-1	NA	CASSIGGAGGSGEQFF	TGTGCCAGCAGCATCGGCGGGGCAGGGGGCTCAGGTGAGCAGTTCTTC